Listed below are T cell receptor beta chains from one sample, sequenced in a study of T cell changes during pregnancy in multiple sclerosis. The method was immunoSEQ multiplex PCR; TCRdb's version includes in-frame clones alone and lacks a portion of them. The repertoire has about 49,000 clones, 90% of them found once; the top ten carry approximately 4.9%. The sample in question was peripheral blood, obtained after pregnancy. Source of these receptors: a female donor in good health, enrolled as a control in a pregnancy study. CDR3s include the opening cysteine and the closing phenylalanine or tryptophan. D genes are given only for firm matches. Clone size appears in some rows only: once, few, many, or a class for an expanded clone.

size: NA; V: TRBV5-4; D: TRBD2; J: TRBJ2-7; CDR3: CASSPVGSRGTSYEQYF; DNA: TGTGCCAGCAGCCCCGTCGGCTCGCGGGGGACTTCCTACGAGCAGTACTTC
size: NA; V: TRBV7-6; D: NA; J: TRBJ1-2; CDR3: CASSPNEGSYGYTF; DNA: TGTGCCAGCAGCCCCAACGAGGGATCCTATGGCTACACCTTC
size: NA; V: TRBV7-2; D: NA; J: TRBJ2-5; CDR3: CASSLGGAGARQETQYF; DNA: TGTGCCAGCAGCTTAGGGGGGGCGGGGGCCCGCCAAGAGACCCAGTACTTC
size: NA; V: TRBV11-2; D: NA; J: TRBJ2-1; CDR3: CASSLGLSEVGEQFF; DNA: TGTGCCAGCAGCTTGGGCCTGTCTGAAGTAGGCGAGCAGTTCTTC
size: NA; V: TRBV7-9; D: NA; J: TRBJ2-1; CDR3: CASSSRQYNEQFF; DNA: TGTGCCAGCAGCAGTAGACAGTACAATGAGCAGTTCTTC
size: NA; V: TRBV4-2; D: NA; J: TRBJ1-1; CDR3: CASSREGLNTEAFF; DNA: TGTGCCAGCAGCCGGGAGGGATTGAACACTGAAGCTTTCTTT
size: NA; V: TRBV7-6; D: NA; J: TRBJ2-2; CDR3: CASTLELAGTGELFF; DNA: TGTGCCAGCACCTTGGAACTAGCCGGAACCGGGGAGCTGTTTTTT
size: NA; V: TRBV7-9; D: NA; J: TRBJ2-5; CDR3: CASSSERHPQETQYF; DNA: TGTGCCAGCAGCTCCGAACGACACCCCCAAGAGACCCAGTACTTC
size: few; V: TRBV5-6; D: NA; J: TRBJ2-6; CDR3: CASSFPAGANVLTF; DNA: TGTGCCAGCAGCTTTCCGGCTGGGGCCAACGTCCTGACTTTC
size: NA; V: TRBV9; D: NA; J: TRBJ1-3; CDR3: CASSETLDRLGNTIYF; DNA: TGTGCCAGCAGCGAAACACTCGACAGACTTGGAAACACCATATATTTT
size: few; V: TRBV5-1; D: NA; J: TRBJ1-1; CDR3: CASSLWGYTEAFF; DNA: TGCGCCAGCAGCTTGTGGGGCTACACTGAAGCTTTCTTT
size: NA; V: TRBV27; D: NA; J: TRBJ2-5; CDR3: CATFSQETQYF; DNA: TGTGCCACCTTTTCCCAAGAGACCCAGTACTTC
size: NA; V: TRBV6-1; D: TRBD2; J: TRBJ2-7; CDR3: CASSEPTSGSTYEQYF; DNA: TGTGCCAGCAGTGAACCAACTAGCGGGAGCACCTACGAGCAGTACTTC
size: NA; V: TRBV7-3; D: TRBD2; J: TRBJ2-7; CDR3: CASSLAGGKSYEQYF; DNA: TGTGCCAGCAGCTTAGCGGGGGGGAAGTCCTACGAGCAGTACTTC
size: NA; V: TRBV29-1; D: TRBD1; J: TRBJ1-1; CDR3: CSVHRDRGKNTEAFF; DNA: TGCAGCGTTCACCGGGACAGGGGCAAGAACACTGAAGCTTTCTTT
size: NA; V: TRBV19; D: TRBD1; J: TRBJ1-2; CDR3: CASSIDPGQIYGYTF; DNA: TGTGCCAGTAGTATAGACCCGGGACAGATCTATGGCTACACCTTC
size: NA; V: TRBV4-1; D: TRBD1; J: TRBJ1-5; CDR3: CASSHGTGSSNQPQHF; DNA: TGCGCCAGCAGCCACGGGACAGGCTCCAGCAATCAGCCCCAGCATTTT
size: NA; V: TRBV2; D: TRBD2; J: TRBJ2-1; CDR3: CASVARASGRADEQFF; DNA: TGTGCCAGCGTAGCGCGGGCTAGCGGGAGAGCGGATGAGCAGTTCTTC
size: NA; V: TRBV9; D: NA; J: TRBJ2-5; CDR3: CASSVDPWLEETQYF; DNA: TGTGCCAGCAGCGTAGATCCGTGGCTAGAAGAGACCCAGTACTTC
size: few; V: TRBV19; D: NA; J: TRBJ1-1; CDR3: CASSIGTEAFF; DNA: TGTGCCAGTAGTATAGGAACAGAGGCTTTCTTT
size: NA; V: TRBV7-3; D: TRBD1; J: TRBJ2-3; CDR3: CASSRTGASSTDTQYF; DNA: TGTGCCAGCAGCCGAACAGGGGCGAGTAGCACAGATACGCAGTATTTT
size: NA; V: TRBV5-1; D: TRBD1; J: TRBJ2-2; CDR3: CASSRDRGGELFF; DNA: TGCGCCAGCAGCCGGGACAGAGGCGGGGAGCTGTTTTTT
size: NA; V: TRBV5-5; D: NA; J: TRBJ1-2; CDR3: CASSLTALGGNGYTF; DNA: TGTGCCAGCAGCTTGACAGCTCTGGGGGGGAATGGCTACACCTTC
size: once; V: TRBV6-6; D: TRBD2; J: TRBJ2-5; CDR3: CASSRGGQETQYF; DNA: TGTGCCAGCAGCCGGGGGGGTCAAGAGACCCAGTACTTC
size: NA; V: TRBV11-2; D: NA; J: TRBJ2-3; CDR3: CASSSYRARTDTQYF; DNA: TGTGCCAGCAGCTCTTACAGGGCGAGGACAGATACGCAGTATTTT
size: NA; V: TRBV6-4; D: TRBD2; J: TRBJ2-2; CDR3: CASSPQRGAHTGELFF; DNA: TGTGCCAGCAGCCCACAGCGGGGGGCCCACACCGGGGAGCTGTTTTTT
size: NA; V: TRBV19; D: TRBD1; J: TRBJ2-2; CDR3: CASSWTGLDNGELFF; DNA: TGTGCCAGTAGCTGGACAGGGCTGGACAACGGGGAGCTGTTTTTT
size: once; V: TRBV6-6; D: NA; J: TRBJ1-1; CDR3: CASSYSGGSGEAFF; DNA: TGTGCCAGCAGTTACTCGGGGGGGTCGGGTGAAGCTTTCTTT
size: NA; V: TRBV6-1; D: TRBD1; J: TRBJ2-7; CDR3: CASSEAWTGSGEQYF; DNA: TGTGCCAGCAGTGAAGCTTGGACAGGGTCCGGCGAGCAGTACTTC
size: NA; V: TRBV7-9; D: NA; J: TRBJ2-5; CDR3: CASSLKGGRPQETQYF; DNA: TGTGCCAGCAGCTTAAAGGGGGGGCGGCCCCAAGAGACCCAGTACTTC
size: NA; V: TRBV19; D: NA; J: TRBJ1-2; CDR3: CASSIDPRGNYGYTF; DNA: TGTGCCAGTAGTATAGACCCCAGGGGCAACTATGGCTACACCTTC
size: NA; V: TRBV11-2; D: NA; J: TRBJ2-7; CDR3: CASSREREQYF; DNA: TGTGCCAGCAGCCGGGAACGCGAGCAGTACTTC
size: NA; V: TRBV7-2; D: TRBD1; J: TRBJ1-4; CDR3: CASSLGLQGGNEKLFF; DNA: TGTGCCAGCAGCTTGGGGTTACAGGGGGGCAATGAAAAACTGTTTTTT
size: NA; V: TRBV7-2; D: NA; J: TRBJ2-4; CDR3: CASSPDGGKNIQYF; DNA: TGTGCCAGCAGCCCGGACGGAGGCAAAAACATTCAGTACTTC
size: NA; V: TRBV6-1; D: TRBD2; J: TRBJ2-7; CDR3: CASSEAIHGGAYEQYF; DNA: TGTGCCAGCAGTGAAGCAATCCACGGGGGGGCCTACGAGCAGTACTTC
size: few; V: TRBV9; D: TRBD1; J: TRBJ1-2; CDR3: CASSVGGQGGNGYTF; DNA: TGTGCCAGCAGCGTAGGAGGCCAGGGGGGCAATGGCTACACCTTC
size: NA; V: TRBV27; D: TRBD1; J: TRBJ1-1; CDR3: CASSTRTGANTEAFF; DNA: TGTGCCAGCAGTACCCGGACAGGGGCAAACACTGAAGCTTTCTTT
size: NA; V: TRBV28; D: TRBD1; J: TRBJ1-2; CDR3: CASSPQGAGGYTF; DNA: TGTGCCAGCAGTCCACAGGGGGCGGGCGGCTACACCTTC
size: NA; V: TRBV18; D: NA; J: TRBJ1-1; CDR3: CASSPDPGTLGNTEAFF; DNA: TGTGCCAGCTCTCCCGATCCCGGGACATTGGGGAACACTGAAGCTTTCTTT
size: NA; V: TRBV2; D: NA; J: TRBJ1-1; CDR3: CASSERGFGMNTEAFF; DNA: TGTGCCAGCAGTGAGCGGGGCTTTGGGATGAACACTGAAGCTTTCTTT
size: NA; V: TRBV10-2; D: NA; J: TRBJ2-4; CDR3: CASREVGPRQAKNIQYF; DNA: TGCGCCTCGCGAGAAGTGGGGCCCCGACAGGCCAAAAACATTCAGTACTTC
size: NA; V: TRBV27; D: NA; J: TRBJ2-7; CDR3: CASSSTGSLYEQYF; DNA: TGTGCCAGCAGCTCCACCGGGTCCCTCTACGAGCAGTACTTC
size: NA; V: TRBV30; D: TRBD2; J: TRBJ2-5; CDR3: CAWSVTSGRGTQYF; DNA: TGTGCCTGGAGTGTGACTAGCGGGAGAGGGACCCAGTACTTC
size: NA; V: TRBV28; D: TRBD2; J: TRBJ2-1; CDR3: CASSLAGVSYNEQFF; DNA: TGTGCCAGCAGTTTAGCGGGAGTATCCTACAATGAGCAGTTCTTC
size: few; V: TRBV13; D: NA; J: TRBJ1-1; CDR3: CASSETGFTEAFF; DNA: TGTGCCAGCAGTGAGACAGGATTCACTGAAGCTTTCTTT
size: NA; V: TRBV9; D: NA; J: TRBJ1-5; CDR3: CASSVAGASNQPQHF; DNA: TGTGCCAGCAGCGTAGCAGGGGCGTCTAATCAGCCCCAGCATTTT
size: NA; V: TRBV7-9; D: NA; J: TRBJ2-5; CDR3: CASSSGKRETQYF; DNA: TGTGCCAGCAGTTCAGGGAAGCGAGAGACCCAGTACTTC
size: once; V: TRBV7-9; D: NA; J: TRBJ1-1; CDR3: CASSFVAGSETEAFF; DNA: TGTGCCAGCAGCTTTGTTGCAGGGTCGGAGACTGAAGCTTTCTTT
size: NA; V: TRBV2; D: NA; J: TRBJ2-1; CDR3: CASSVGGAYNEQFF; DNA: TGTGCCAGCAGTGTCGGAGGGGCTTACAATGAGCAGTTCTTC
size: NA; V: TRBV5-1; D: TRBD2; J: TRBJ2-1; CDR3: CASSRTSGRNEQFF; DNA: TGCGCCAGCAGCCGGACTAGCGGGAGGAATGAGCAGTTCTTC
size: NA; V: TRBV27; D: TRBD1; J: TRBJ2-7; CDR3: CASSPGTVYEQYF; DNA: TGTGCCAGCAGTCCCGGGACAGTTTACGAGCAGTACTTC
size: NA; V: TRBV4-1; D: NA; J: TRBJ1-5; CDR3: CASSPLLLGNQPQHF; DNA: TGCGCCAGCAGCCCCCTCTTATTAGGCAATCAGCCCCAGCATTTT
size: NA; V: TRBV10-2; D: NA; J: TRBJ1-1; CDR3: CASRDRPMNTEAFF; DNA: TGCGCCAGCAGGGACAGACCGATGAACACTGAAGCTTTCTTT
size: NA; V: TRBV5-1; D: NA; J: TRBJ1-1; CDR3: CASRIGGADNTEAFF; DNA: TGCGCCAGCAGAATCGGGGGGGCCGATAACACTGAAGCTTTCTTT
size: NA; V: TRBV27; D: TRBD1; J: TRBJ2-1; CDR3: CASSPGGGDEQFF; DNA: TGTGCCAGCAGCCCAGGGGGCGGGGATGAGCAGTTCTTC
size: NA; V: TRBV19; D: TRBD1; J: TRBJ2-2; CDR3: CASSTGDRVSGELFF; DNA: TGTGCCAGTAGTACCGGGGACAGGGTATCCGGGGAGCTGTTTTTT
size: NA; V: TRBV7-2; D: NA; J: TRBJ1-4; CDR3: CASSPQTGHYEKLFF; DNA: TGTGCCAGCAGCCCCCAGACGGGACACTATGAAAAACTGTTTTTT
size: NA; V: TRBV4-3; D: TRBD2; J: TRBJ2-3; CDR3: CASSQEFLRGVGDTQYF; DNA: TGCGCCAGCAGCCAAGAATTCCTGCGGGGGGTTGGAGATACGCAGTATTTT
size: NA; V: TRBV5-1; D: NA; J: TRBJ1-3; CDR3: CASSLDPGSNTIYF; DNA: TGCGCCAGCAGCTTGGATCCGGGTTCAAACACCATATATTTT